This T cell receptor (beta chain) was documented in a study of blood T cell repertoires in COVID-19. Across the study: The origin of the acute and convalescent COVID-19 samples was the United States, Italy and Spain. T cells, B-cell-depleted T cells, or PBMCs provided the cDNA or gDNA that served as material.

This CDR3 region has 15 residues. Germline CDR1 SGHAT, CDR2 FQNNGV. V lost 5 bases and J lost 5, with 18 bases in between. Per the authors' pipeline: Nucleated cell number was recorded as an estimate derived from reference gene primer amplification. The assay was immunoSEQ multiplex PCR, and TCRdb's table has in-frame clones only and misses some. D and trimming were read from the DNA, whereas the V and J calls and clone size are those reported in that table. The data show roughly 330,000 clones, roughly 86% seen once. This receptor was identified in a woman aged 45-60 years with acute or convalescent COVID-19. The sequencing input was peripheral blood. The chain joins TRBV11-2 to TRBJ2-5; weak D call: TRBD2 (5 bases). CDR3 nucleotide sequence: TGTGCCAGCAGCGTGCCGGGGTTAGGAAGCGAGACCCAGTACTTC. Translating gives CASSVPGLGSETQYF.